This T cell receptor beta chain is from a study of cytomegalovirus exposure and HLA in healthy donors (dated by TCRdb to about 2017). A note on the overall study: According to an earlier analysis of a few hundred of the donors, roughly 180 million T cells yielded 100 million or so unique TCR beta sequences and 276 Gb of sequence data. Approximately 310 gigabases of sequencing data and 80 million or so unique TCR sequences were included in an early release covering about 620 HLA-typed donors. The genetic ancestry cluster associated with self-reported Caucasian donors included around four fifths of the roughly 410 genotyped donors. The aim of the study was to test whether cataloging public T cell receptors could identify signatures of past pathogen exposure. The study profiled the T cell repertoires of some 610 subjects by immunosequencing and related them to cytomegalovirus serostatus. Along with the roughly 670-subject first cohort, a separate validation cohort of approximately 110 different subjects was used. High-throughput TCR immunosequencing, statistical association of individual TCRs with disease status, and machine learning were combined to predict cytomegalovirus infection status. In a later analysis, previously published TCR beta repertoires from fewer than 750 donors were re-analyzed and high-resolution HLA genotyping was added so that TCR occurrence patterns could be studied. Rather than drawing on any new phenotypic data, the later analysis identified candidate immune exposures from TCR beta sequences and the way those sequences occurred across donors. An earlier analysis of roughly 600 of the donors used high-throughput TCR beta sequencing to judge whether each TCR beta V gene segment behaved as functional or pseudogenic. Donor age, sex, ethnicity and CMV serostatus were compiled alongside the repertoire data. In a later genetic analysis, genome-wide SNP genotypes for 398 of the 666 donors were used, and that subset was treated as a discovery cohort. All discovery cohort repertoires had been generated using a single sequencing platform. Both class I and class II loci were covered by HLA typing, at four-digit resolution. Typing coverage differed by locus: A, B, C, DRB1 and DQB1 were typed in roughly 620-630 donors, DQA1 in 500 to 550, DPA1 in 606, and DPB1 in roughly 470. Roughly five DR-DQ haplotypes were treated as single units for association and clustering because of strong linkage in the cohort. Among a few hundred genotyped donors of the cohort, an average of around 240,000 unique TCR beta nucleotide sequences were sequenced per donor, around a sixth of them non-productive. Study-level results and caveats: In a later analysis, several top co-occurrence clusters were reported to appear linked to parvovirus B19, influenza, CMV and Epstein-Barr virus. The study gave a list of 150 to 200 TCR beta chains associated with cytomegalovirus. Because the 87-base-pair reads could not distinguish some IMGT-functional V segments, including TRBV6-2 and TRBV6-3, those segments were excluded. In a later analysis, some 17,000 TCR beta sequences were associated with specific HLA alleles at a false discovery rate of 0.05. An association between a missense DCLRE1C variant and V-gene and J-gene trimming of TCR beta chains was found in a later genetic analysis and replicated in an independent cohort. In a later analysis, HLA-associated TCR beta chains were found to be more clonally expanded and to have lower generation probabilities than equally common non-associated chains. While some public TCRs were present in many individuals, most TCR sequences turned up only very rarely across donors. A later analysis found that TCR association rates varied across HLA loci, with DRB1 alleles showing the most associated TCRs and HLA-C alleles the fewest. In this cohort, only TCR beta chains were sequenced, and detectable features were limited by the absence of alpha or paired-chain data. A cluster of highly shared sequence variants was judged likely to be a technical artifact of the sequencing pipeline. A further reported finding was that TCR beta sequences accurately predicted the HLA-A and HLA-B alleles for most subjects in the first cohort. According to a later analysis, most CMV-associated TCR beta chains appeared to be HLA-restricted, and the HLA associations seemed to be driven largely by CMV exposure. An earlier analysis of 587 of the donors showed that most TCR beta V segments appeared in productive rearrangements either about 87% or about 30% of the time, which broadly matched IMGT annotations. The authors suggested that the approach could potentially be extended to other disease states and immunological phenotypes. Immune exposure information for the cohort was limited to CMV serostatus. Because HLA typing was unavailable for some donors at each locus, only the typed subset was used in association tests. Compared with the 666-donor mean, donors in an Asian-associated ancestry cluster had fewer N-insertions in productive TCRs, according to a later genetic analysis. Correlated functional status among segregating V segments might reflect linkage disequilibrium, but an unknown experimental factor could not be ruled out. A few of the identified cytomegalovirus-associated TCR beta chains were confirmed in vitro to be specific for cytomegalovirus antigens. When HLA alleles, especially DR and DQ, strongly co-occurred, attributing TCR associations to individual alleles was difficult. Sequencing depth was assumed to be roughly uniform across donors in the presence/absence analyses, though that assumption may not hold. Cytomegalovirus status was reported to be diagnosed by the classifier with high specificity and sensitivity in both the original and validation cohorts. The earlier analysis of around 600 of the donors excluded approximately 17 rarely observed V segments, including chromosome 9 orphons, because counts were too low.

The library relied on the immunoSEQ multiplex PCR assay. For the multiplex PCR, a mixture combining 60 forward primers for TCR Vbeta segments and 13 reverse primers for TCR Jbeta segments was used. Amplification of the CDR3 region of rearranged TCR beta genes was performed with a multiplex PCR assay on genomic DNA. On the Illumina HiSeq System, the amplified TCR beta libraries were sequenced as 87-base-pair reads. As for the authors' bioinformatics: A later analysis counted approximately 84 million unique TCR beta chains across the 550 to 700 repertoires, and 10 million to 11 million of these chains were shared by at least two donors. Raw reads were error-corrected and collapsed into unique sequences with a nearest-neighbor algorithm that merged closely related sequences to remove PCR and sequencing errors. To assign V, D and J gene segments, CDR3 sequences were aligned to IMGT reference sequences. Each retained sequence needed at least a six-nucleotide match to both a V gene segment and a J gene segment. Rearrangements were called productive when the CDR3 lacked stop codons and stayed in frame with V and J; all others were non-productive. Following IMGT convention, CDR3 was defined as the stretch from the second conserved V-encoded cysteine up to the conserved J-encoded phenylalanine. The earlier analysis of about 610 of the donors excluded any sequence lacking an unambiguous match to a single V gene segment. In an earlier analysis of 587 of the donors, a V segment was called functional when productive rearrangements were above 56.7%, and segregating when the standard deviation between donors exceeded 5%. A statistical classification framework was built for diagnosing cytomegalovirus status from the catalog of TCR beta chain sequences. V and J gene assignment, in a later analysis, came from comparing TCR nucleotide sequences with IMGT/GENE-DB human TR gene sequences. In a later analysis, CDR3 sequences and most-parsimonious VDJ recombination scenarios were assigned using the TCRdist pipeline. A later analysis defined each TCR beta chain by its CDR3 amino acid sequence plus V-gene family, and excluded reads lacking a unique V-gene family. In a later analysis, a few hundred highly shared, low-generation-probability nucleotide sequences were removed to address suspected cross-contamination and a sequencing artifact. In a later analysis, a clonal expansion index was calculated for each public chain from normalized within-repertoire ranks of inferred template counts. A later analysis computed generation probabilities with a VDJ recombination model fitted to out-of-frame rearrangements, and checked the results against IGoR. In a later analysis, hypergeometric tests were used to score TCR-TCR, TCR-HLA and TCR-CMV co-occurrence, with a repertoire-size bias correction applied to TCR pairs. False discovery rates were estimated in a later analysis by permuting HLA or CMV assignments 20 times. In a later analysis, co-occurring TCRs were grouped using DBSCAN, and TCRdist sequence similarity was added for clustering within HLA-allele-positive subsets. Repertoires with fewer than 30,000 or more than 120,000 public chains were left out of co-occurrence clustering, as were a handful of repertoires with anomalous nucleotide sharing. The immuneACCESS repertoire file appears here via TCRdb, limited to in-frame rearrangements. These files lack a portion of the clones; in checked studies, under half of the deficit traces to unresolved V genes, and the cause of the others is not known. That table furnishes V, J and clone size, whereas the DNA furnished D and trimming. The sample has more than 95,000 clones on record, approximately 78% of them singletons. The ten largest account for around 3.9% of the sample.

This clone was detected a few times. What this receptor recognizes is not known. No quality values exist for individual bases; no much larger clone is one base distant. The CDR3 numbers 21 residues from cysteine through phenylalanine. The sequence is cut down to CDR3 DNA, 63 bases in frame from base 1. The cohort comprised around 690 healthy bone marrow donors. At the time of sampling, all cohort members were nominally healthy, though unrecorded immune exposures were likely present. The donor tested CMV seronegative and was one of the 352 seronegative cohort members. Each donor provided a peripheral blood sample, and peripheral blood mononuclear cells were used for TCR beta sequencing. The Qiagen DNeasy Blood Extraction Kit was used to extract genomic DNA from the blood cell samples.

The V and J segments used are TRBV21-1 and TRBJ1-2; TRBD1 is taken as the D call from the table, unchecked against the DNA. TRBV21-1 counts as a pseudogene. This clonotype was sampled from a middle-aged man in good health and CMV-seronegative. The sequenced sample consisted of PBMCs. The CDR3 region reads CASSIRTGGSPGVRANYGYTF. Read as DNA, the sequence is TGTGCCAGCAGCATCAGGACAGGTGGTTCCCCGGGGGTTCGCGCTAACTATGGCTACACCTTC.